Listed here are 8 T cell receptor beta chains from one sample, sequenced in a study of blood T cells in healthy people across ages (dated by TCRdb to the mid-2010s). Libraries were prepared through 5' RACE. The instrument given in TCRdb is Illumina HiSeq 2500. A second PCR of roughly 7 to 11 cycles was performed with a sample-barcoded 5' primer and a J-beta primer mix. Clones were called with MiXCR by TCRdb after fastp trimmed the public reads at Q25, and only in-frame beta chains were retained. All rows with the same CDR3 protein become a single entry with the most common DNA and genes. The table for this sample lists approximately 960,000 distinct CDR3 sequences; almost 30% of them were counted only once. The ten top clones hold about a tenth of the sample. This same sample was also part of a study on T cells of mothers and their children.

The specimen sequenced was blood. The receptors shown here come from a middle-aged woman in good health.

This clonotype was found many times. V usage is TRBV27 and J usage is TRBJ1-2, with 9 positions matching TRBD1. CDR3 length: 15 residues. CDR1 MNHEY and CDR2 SMNVEV come from the germline V gene (reference sequence). V dropped 6 bases and J dropped 4; count of bases not matched to a gene: 9. The CDR3 DNA is TGTGCCAGCAGACCCCGAGGACAGGGGACCTATGGCTACACCTTC. It codes for CASRPRGQGTYGYTF.

This clonotype was seen ten or more times. The gene calls are TRBV12-3 or TRBV12-4 and TRBJ2-6, with 10 bases fitting TRBD1. J lost 3 bases, V lost 5 bases, and 13 bases had no gene match. The CDR3 covers 19 residues. The CDR3: CASSADRGLAIGGANVLTF. CDR3 coding DNA: TGTGCCAGCAGTGCCGACAGGGGGCTTGCTATCGGTGGGGCCAACGTCCTGACTTTC.

In regard to this clonotype: This may be a read error: a much more frequent sequence differs by one nucleotide. The chain is built from TRBV27 and TRBJ2-5, with 7 bases identical to TRBD1. Trimming removed 6 bases from V and 3 bases from J; junction bases left unmatched: 13. Germline assignment: CDR1 MNHEY and CDR2 SMNVEV (reference sequence). The CDR3 has 16 amino acids. As DNA, the CDR3 is TGTGCCAGCAGCCAAGGGACAGTCGGCAGGGAAGAGACCCAGTACTTC. Translating gives CASSQGTVGREETQYF.

This clonotype was counted only a few times. This chain uses TRBV7-6 with TRBJ1-6, with TRBD1 matching 7 bases. The CDR3 runs 14 residues. Trimming took 4 bases from V and 10 from J; bases not matched to a gene: 7. Germline V gene sequence: CDR1 SGHVS, CDR2 FNYEAQ. The CDR3 loop is CASSSGQESSPLHF. CDR3 sequence (DNA): TGTGCCAGCAGCTCCGGACAGGAGAGCTCACCCCTCCACTTT.

About this clonotype itself: Relative to the germline gene, one junction end is altered; a read error may explain this. The rearrangement links TRBV7-2 to TRBJ1-4; D uncertain. CDR1 SGHTA and CDR2 FQGNSA come from the germline V gene. This CDR3 spans 14 amino acids. The CDR3 DNA sequence: TGTGCCAACAGCTTAGGACGGACTAATGAAAAACTGTTTTTT. Translated, it gives CANSLGRTNEKLFF.

V usage is TRBV4-1 and J usage is TRBJ2-5; D remains unclear. TRBJ2-7 matches the DNA end more closely, so the J call is doubtful. The CDR3 covers 13 residues. CDR1 and CDR2 from the germline V gene are MGHRA and YSYEKL. Here the CDR3 reads CASSQVPLYEQYF. The DNA of the CDR3 is TGCGCCAGCAGCCAAGTACCCCTCTACGAGCAGTACTTC.

The chain is built from TRBV15 and TRBJ1-5; tentative D call: TRBD1 (5 bases). Germline V gene data show CDR1 as LNHNV and CDR2 as YYDKDF (reference sequence). The CDR3 is 15 residues long. Trimming removed 0 bases at V and 0 bases at J, with 6 bases between. CDR3 region: CATSRDQGSNQPQHF. CDR3 nucleotide sequence: TGTGCCACCAGCAGAGATCAGGGTAGCAATCAGCCCCAGCATTTT.

V usage is TRBV20-1 and J usage is TRBJ2-5, with a possible D match to TRBD1 (5 bases). Germline V gene data show CDR1 as DFQATT and CDR2 as SNEGSKA (reference sequence). The CDR3 is made up of 13 amino acids. The V gene lost 3 bases and the J gene lost 3 bases, with 11 bases spanning the gap. CDR3 protein: CSARRTLKETQYF. The CDR3 DNA sequence: TGCAGTGCTAGGCGGACACTCAAAGAGACCCAGTACTTC.